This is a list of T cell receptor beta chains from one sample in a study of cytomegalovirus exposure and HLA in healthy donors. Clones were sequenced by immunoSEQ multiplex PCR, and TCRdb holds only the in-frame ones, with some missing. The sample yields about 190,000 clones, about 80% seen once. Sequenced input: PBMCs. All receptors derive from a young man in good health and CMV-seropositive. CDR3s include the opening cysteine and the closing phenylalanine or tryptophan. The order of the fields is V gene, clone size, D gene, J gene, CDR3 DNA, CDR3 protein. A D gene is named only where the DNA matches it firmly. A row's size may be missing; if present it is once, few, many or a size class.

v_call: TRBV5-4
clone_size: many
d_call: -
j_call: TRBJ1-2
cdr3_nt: TGTGCCAGCAGCCCCTCTTGGGGGGATGAGGGCTACACCTTC
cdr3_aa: CASSPSWGDEGYTF

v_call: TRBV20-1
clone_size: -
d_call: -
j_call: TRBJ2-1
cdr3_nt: TGCAGTGCTCCTGGGGGGATTGAGCAGTTCTTC
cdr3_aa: CSAPGGIEQFF

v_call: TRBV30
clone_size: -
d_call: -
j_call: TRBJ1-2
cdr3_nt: TGTTCAACCCATACAGGGAACTATGGCTACACCTTC
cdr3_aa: CSTHTGNYGYTF

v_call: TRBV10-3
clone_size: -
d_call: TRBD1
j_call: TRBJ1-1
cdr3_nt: TGTGCCATCAGTGACGAACGACAGGGGGCCGCTGAAGCTTTCTTT
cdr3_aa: CAISDERQGAAEAFF

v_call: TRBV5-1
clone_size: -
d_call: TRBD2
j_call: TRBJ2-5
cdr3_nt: TGCGCCAGCAGCTTGGGGGAAAGGGGCGGGAGCCGTGAGACCCAGTACTTC
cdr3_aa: CASSLGERGGSRETQYF

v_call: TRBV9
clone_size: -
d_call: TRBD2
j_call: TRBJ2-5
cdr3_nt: TGTGCCAGCAGCTCAGCGGGAGGGAGGGGGGAGACCCAGTACTTC
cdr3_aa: CASSSAGGRGETQYF

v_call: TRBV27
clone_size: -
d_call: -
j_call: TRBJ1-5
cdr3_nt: TGTGCCAGCGGCCCCACCTTTAGGGGCATTAGACAGCCCCAGCATTTT
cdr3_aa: CASGPTFRGIRQPQHF

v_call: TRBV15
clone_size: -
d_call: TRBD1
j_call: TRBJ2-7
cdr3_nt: TGTGCCACCAGCAGAGAGGGGCAGGGACAGGCCGAGCAGTACTTC
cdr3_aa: CATSREGQGQAEQYF

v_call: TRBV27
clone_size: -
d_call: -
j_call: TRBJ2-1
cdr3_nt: TGTGCCAGCAGTTTTCTAGCGAGCTCCTACAATGAGCAGTTCTTC
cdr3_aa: CASSFLASSYNEQFF

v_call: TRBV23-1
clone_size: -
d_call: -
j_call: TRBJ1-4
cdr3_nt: TGCGCCAGCAGCCAAGACGTCGGAGATGGTGAAAAACTGTTTTTT
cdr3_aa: CASSQDVGDGEKLFF

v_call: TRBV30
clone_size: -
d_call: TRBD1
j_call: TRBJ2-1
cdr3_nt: TGTGCCTGGGGACAGGGGGGATCGCCCGATGAGCAGTTCTTC
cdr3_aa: CAWGQGGSPDEQFF

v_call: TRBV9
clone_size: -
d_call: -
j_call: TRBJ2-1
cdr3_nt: TGTGCCAGCAGTCTAGCAGGACGTCCCTACAATGAGCAGTTCTTC
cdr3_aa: CASSLAGRPYNEQFF

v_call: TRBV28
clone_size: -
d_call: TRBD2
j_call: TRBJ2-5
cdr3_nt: TGTGCCAGCAGTCCCCTGAAGGTTGTCAGGGAGGGAAGAGAGTTGAACTTC
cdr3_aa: CASSPLKVVREGRELNF

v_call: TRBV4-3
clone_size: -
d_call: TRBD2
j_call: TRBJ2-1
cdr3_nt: TGCGCCAGCAGCCAAGATTCCTCTAGCGGGACTTCCTACAATGAGCAGTTCTTC
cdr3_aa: CASSQDSSSGTSYNEQFF

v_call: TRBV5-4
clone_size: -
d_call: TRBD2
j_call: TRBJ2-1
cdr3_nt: TGTGCCAGCAGCTTGGACATAGCGGGATACAATGAGCAGTTCTTC
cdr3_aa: CASSLDIAGYNEQFF

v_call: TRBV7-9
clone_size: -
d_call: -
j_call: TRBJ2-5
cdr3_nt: TGTGCCAGCAGCCCTTTAGCGGAGACCCAGTACTTC
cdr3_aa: CASSPLAETQYF

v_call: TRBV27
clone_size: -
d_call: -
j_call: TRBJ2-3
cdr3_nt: TGTGCCAGCAACTTTAGGGGTACAGACACAGATACGCAGTATTTT
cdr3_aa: CASNFRGTDTDTQYF

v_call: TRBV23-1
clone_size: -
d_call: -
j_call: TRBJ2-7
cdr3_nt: TGCGCCAGCAGTCAATCTTTATACCAGGGCTACGAGCAGTACTTC
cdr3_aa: CASSQSLYQGYEQYF

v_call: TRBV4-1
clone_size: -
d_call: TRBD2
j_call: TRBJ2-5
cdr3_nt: TGCGCCAGCAGCCAAGTAGCGGGAGTCGAGGAGACCCAGTACTTC
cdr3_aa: CASSQVAGVEETQYF

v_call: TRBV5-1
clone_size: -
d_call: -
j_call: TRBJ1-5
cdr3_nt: TGCGCCAGCAGCCCGGACGATGGAGGTCAGCCCCAGCATTTT
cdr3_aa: CASSPDDGGQPQHF

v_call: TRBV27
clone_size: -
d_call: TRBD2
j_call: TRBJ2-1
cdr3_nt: TGTGCCAGCAGTTTCAACCCCGGACTAGCGGGAGGGAATGAGCAGTTCTTC
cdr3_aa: CASSFNPGLAGGNEQFF

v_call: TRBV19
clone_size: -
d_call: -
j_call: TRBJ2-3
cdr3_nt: TGTGCCAGTAGTATAACAGCTACAGGTACAGATACGCAGTATTTT
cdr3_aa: CASSITATGTDTQYF

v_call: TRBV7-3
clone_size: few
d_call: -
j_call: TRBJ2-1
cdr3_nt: TGTGCCAGCAGCATGGACTCGTACAATGAGCAGTTCTTC
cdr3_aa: CASSMDSYNEQFF

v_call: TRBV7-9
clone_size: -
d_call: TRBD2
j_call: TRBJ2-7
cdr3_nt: TGTGCCAGCAGCCAAGGTAGGACCGGGACTATATCCTACGAGCAGTACTTC
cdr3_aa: CASSQGRTGTISYEQYF

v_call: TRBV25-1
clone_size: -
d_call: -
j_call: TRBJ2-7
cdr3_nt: TGTGCCAGCAGTGACCCTGAGGAGCAGTACTTC
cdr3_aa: CASSDPEEQYF

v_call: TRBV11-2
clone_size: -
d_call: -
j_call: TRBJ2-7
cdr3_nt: TGTGCCAGCAGCACCTATCGCGCTAGCGAGAGCCCTTACGAGCAGTACTTC
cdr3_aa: CASSTYRASESPYEQYF

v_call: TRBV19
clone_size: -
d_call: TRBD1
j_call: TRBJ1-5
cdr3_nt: TGTGCCAGTATGGGGACAGGGGGCAGGTATAGCAATCAGCCCCAGCATTTT
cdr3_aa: CASMGTGGRYSNQPQHF

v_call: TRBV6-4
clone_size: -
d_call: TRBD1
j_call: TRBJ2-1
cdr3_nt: TGTGCCAGCAGTGAGGGGACAGGGGGCAATGAGCAGTTCTTC
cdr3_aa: CASSEGTGGNEQFF

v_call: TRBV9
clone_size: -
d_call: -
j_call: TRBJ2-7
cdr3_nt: TGTGCCAGCAGCGTAGAAATAGGGGGTACCTACGAGCAGTACTTC
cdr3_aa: CASSVEIGGTYEQYF

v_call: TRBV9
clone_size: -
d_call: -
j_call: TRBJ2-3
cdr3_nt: TGTGCCAGCAGCGGTTCCGGGGAACGGAAAGATACGCAGTATTTT
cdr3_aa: CASSGSGERKDTQYF

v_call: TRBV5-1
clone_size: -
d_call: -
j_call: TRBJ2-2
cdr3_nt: TGCGCCAGCAGCCTGTCGGGGTTAGGCACCGGGGAGCTGTTTTTT
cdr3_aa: CASSLSGLGTGELFF

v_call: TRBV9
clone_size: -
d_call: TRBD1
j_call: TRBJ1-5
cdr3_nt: TGTGCCAGCAGCGTAGGGACAGGGAACCAGCCCCAGCATTTT
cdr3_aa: CASSVGTGNQPQHF

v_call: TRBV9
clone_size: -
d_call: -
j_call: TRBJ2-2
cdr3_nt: TGTGCCAGCAGCCCTCGAGGGACATACACCGGGGAGCTGTTTTTT
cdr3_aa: CASSPRGTYTGELFF

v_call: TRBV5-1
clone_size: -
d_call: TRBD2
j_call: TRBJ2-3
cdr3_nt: TGCGCCAGCAGCTTGGTGGGACTAGCGGGACCTAGCACAGATACGCAGTATTTT
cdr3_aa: CASSLVGLAGPSTDTQYF

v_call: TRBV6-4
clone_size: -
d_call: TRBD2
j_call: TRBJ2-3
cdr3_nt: TGTGCCAGCAGTGAAGGCGGGAGTTCGGGTACGCAGTATTTT
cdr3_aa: CASSEGGSSGTQYF

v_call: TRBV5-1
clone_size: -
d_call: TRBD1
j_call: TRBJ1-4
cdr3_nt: TGCGCCAGCAGCTTGGAGGTAGGGGACAGGGGGCCAACTAATGAAAAACTGTTTTTT
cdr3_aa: CASSLEVGDRGPTNEKLFF

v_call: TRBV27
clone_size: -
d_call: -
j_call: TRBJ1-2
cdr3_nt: TGTGCCAGCAGTCCCCTGGGCAGGCTGAACTATGGCTACACCTTC
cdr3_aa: CASSPLGRLNYGYTF

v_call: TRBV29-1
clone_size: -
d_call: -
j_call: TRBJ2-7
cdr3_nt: TGCAGCCCTAGATGGTCCTACGAGCAGTACTTC
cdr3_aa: CSPRWSYEQYF

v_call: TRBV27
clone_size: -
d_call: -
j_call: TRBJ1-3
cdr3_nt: TGTGCCAGCAGTTCGACACAGGGATTTGGAAACACCATATATTTT
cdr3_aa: CASSSTQGFGNTIYF

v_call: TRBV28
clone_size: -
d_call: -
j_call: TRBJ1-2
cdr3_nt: TGTGCCAGCAGCACCAGCGGACGGGAATACTATGGCTACACCTTC
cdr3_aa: CASSTSGREYYGYTF